This T cell receptor beta chain was obtained from a study of monozygotic twins with inflammatory bowel disease. Regarding the study as a whole: Telling different T cell subtypes apart from each other was not possible. Varied immunosuppressive treatments among patients may have increased repertoire variability. Twins with IBD had fewer clonotypes in common with others than healthy twins, particularly during disease activity. Whereas healthy co-twins had higher TCRbeta diversity (inverse Simpson), IBD patients had lower diversity.

This CDR3 is 13 amino acids long. Following a re-call of the 5' RACE reads, TCRdb has one entry per CDR3 protein and lacks DNA. The sample shows about 300,000 distinct CDR3 sequences, and about 5% sits with its ten largest clones. In regard to this clonotype: Antigen specificity is unknown.

The V call is TRBV12-3 or TRBV12-4, the J call TRBJ1-1. The specimen was blood. This sequence was found in a human donor with ulcerative colitis or Crohn's disease, or a healthy co-twin of an affected twin (not recorded which). The CDR3 sequence is CAGWGRGNTEAFF.